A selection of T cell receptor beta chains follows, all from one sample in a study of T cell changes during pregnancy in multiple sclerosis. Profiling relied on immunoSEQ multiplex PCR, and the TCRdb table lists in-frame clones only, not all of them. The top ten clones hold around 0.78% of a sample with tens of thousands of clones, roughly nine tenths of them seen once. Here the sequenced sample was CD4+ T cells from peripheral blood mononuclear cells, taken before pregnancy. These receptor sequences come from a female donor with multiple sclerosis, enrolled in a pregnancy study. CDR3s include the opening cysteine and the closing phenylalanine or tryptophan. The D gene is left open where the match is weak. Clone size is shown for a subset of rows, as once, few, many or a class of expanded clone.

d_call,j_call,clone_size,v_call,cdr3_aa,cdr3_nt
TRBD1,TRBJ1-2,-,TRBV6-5,CASRGTANYGYTF,TGTGCCAGCCGGGGGACAGCTAACTATGGCTACACCTTC
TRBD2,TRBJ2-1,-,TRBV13,CASSLGWAQEGLLSEQFF,TGTGCCAGCAGCTTAGGCTGGGCCCAAGAGGGACTACTTTCTGAGCAGTTCTTC
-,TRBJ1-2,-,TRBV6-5,CASSSTGSGYGYTF,TGTGCCAGCAGTTCCACAGGGTCGGGCTATGGCTACACCTTC
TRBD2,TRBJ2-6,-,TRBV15,CATSRSSGVGEGVLTF,TGTGCCACCAGCAGAAGCTCGGGCGTCGGGGAGGGCGTCCTGACTTTC
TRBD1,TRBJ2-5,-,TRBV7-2,CASSSLGQGARGGVETQYF,TGTGCCAGCAGCTCTCTCGGACAGGGGGCGCGGGGGGGCGTTGAGACCCAGTACTTC
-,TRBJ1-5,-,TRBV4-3,CASSQGLLNQPQHF,TGCGCCAGCAGCCAAGGACTGCTCAATCAGCCCCAGCATTTT
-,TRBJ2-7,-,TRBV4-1,CASSQEAGMGDEQYF,TGCGCCAGCAGCCAAGAGGCAGGGATGGGCGACGAGCAGTACTTC
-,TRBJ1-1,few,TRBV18,CASSPGANTEAFF,TGTGCCAGCTCACCGGGGGCCAACACTGAAGCTTTCTTT
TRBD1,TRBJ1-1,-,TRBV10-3,CAIRGQGSAQKAFF,TGTGCCATCAGGGGACAGGGATCGGCTCAGAAAGCTTTCTTT
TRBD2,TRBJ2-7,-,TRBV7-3,CASGRGGSYEQYF,TGTGCCAGCGGCCGGGGGGGGTCCTACGAGCAGTACTTC
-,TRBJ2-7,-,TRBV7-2,CASSYNYEQYF,TGTGCCAGCAGCTACAACTACGAGCAGTACTTC
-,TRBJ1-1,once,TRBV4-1,CASSQVGGAYEAFF,TGCGCCAGCAGCCAAGTCGGGGGGGCTTATGAAGCTTTCTTT
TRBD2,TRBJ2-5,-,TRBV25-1,CASEALLAGGETQYF,TGTGCCAGCGAGGCGCTCCTAGCGGGGGGAGAGACCCAGTACTTC
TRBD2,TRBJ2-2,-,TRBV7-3,CASSQGTSTGELFF,TGTGCCAGCAGCCAAGGGACTAGCACCGGGGAGCTGTTTTTT
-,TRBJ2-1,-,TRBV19,CASSNSPSVNEQFF,TGTGCCAGTAGTAACTCTCCCAGCGTCAATGAGCAGTTCTTC
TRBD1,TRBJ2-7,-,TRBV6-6,CASSLGRQGAGEQYF,TGTGCCAGCAGTTTGGGGCGGCAGGGGGCCGGGGAGCAGTACTTC
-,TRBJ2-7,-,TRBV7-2,CASSPAGNEQYF,TGTGCCAGCAGCCCGGCGGGGAACGAGCAGTACTTC
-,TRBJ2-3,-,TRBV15,CATSRQGKDTQYF,TGTGCCACCAGCAGACAGGGGAAAGATACGCAGTATTTT
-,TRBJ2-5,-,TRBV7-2,CASSTLAQTQYF,TGTGCCAGCAGCACATTGGCCCAGACCCAGTACTTC
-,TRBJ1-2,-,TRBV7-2,CASSLGSRVLGYTF,TGTGCCAGCAGCTTAGGCAGCAGGGTGTTGGGCTACACCTTC
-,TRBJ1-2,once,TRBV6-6,CASSQRRESNYGYTF,TGTGCCAGCAGCCAACGACGGGAATCTAACTATGGCTACACCTTC
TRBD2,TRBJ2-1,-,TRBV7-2,CASSTSGGWEFF,TGTGCCAGCAGCACTAGCGGGGGTTGGGAGTTCTTC
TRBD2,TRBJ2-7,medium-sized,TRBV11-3,CASSSGGGYEQYF,TGTGCCAGCAGCTCGGGAGGGGGCTACGAGCAGTACTTC
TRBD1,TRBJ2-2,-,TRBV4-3,CASSQPRQGSTGELFF,TGCGCCAGCAGCCAACCCAGACAGGGGAGCACCGGGGAGCTGTTTTTT
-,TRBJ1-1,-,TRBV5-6,CASSLVGGDTEAFF,TGTGCCAGCAGCTTGGTGGGAGGGGACACTGAAGCTTTCTTT
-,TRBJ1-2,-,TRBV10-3,CATSRAGQGYTF,TGTGCCACTTCTCGGGCAGGGCAAGGCTACACCTTC
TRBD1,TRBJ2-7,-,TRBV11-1,CASSSPGQNYEQYF,TGTGCCAGCAGCTCCCCGGGACAGAACTACGAGCAGTACTTC
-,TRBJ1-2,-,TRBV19,CASSAGGANYGYTF,TGTGCCAGTAGTGCGGGGGGAGCTAACTATGGCTACACCTTC
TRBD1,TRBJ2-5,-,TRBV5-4,CASSLVAGQGQETQYF,TGTGCCAGCAGCTTGGTCGCGGGACAGGGACAAGAGACCCAGTACTTC
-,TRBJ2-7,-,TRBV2,CASSAGGEQYF,TGTGCCAGCAGTGCCGGGGGAGAGCAGTACTTC
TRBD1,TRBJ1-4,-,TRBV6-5,CASRSLLTGAEKLFF,TGTGCCAGCAGGTCACTACTGACAGGGGCCGAAAAACTGTTTTTT
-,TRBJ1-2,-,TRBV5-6,CASSLGQNYGYTF,TGTGCCAGCAGCTTGGGGCAGAACTATGGCTACACCTTC
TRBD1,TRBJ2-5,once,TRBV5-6,CASSLGWGQGLYQETQYF,TGTGCCAGCAGCTTGGGGTGGGGACAGGGATTGTACCAAGAGACCCAGTACTTC
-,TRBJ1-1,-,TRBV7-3,CASSPGGGGEKTEAFF,TGTGCCAGCAGCCCCGGGGGGGGCGGCGAAAAAACTGAAGCTTTCTTT
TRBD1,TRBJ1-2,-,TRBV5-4,CASSLGDMTGAYYGYTF,TGTGCCAGCAGCTTAGGGGATATGACAGGGGCGTACTATGGCTACACCTTC
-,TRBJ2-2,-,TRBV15,CATRSGVAAGELFF,TGTGCCACCAGATCAGGGGTGGCGGCCGGGGAGCTGTTTTTT
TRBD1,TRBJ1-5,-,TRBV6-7,CASSYSRDRGSQPQHF,TGTGCCAGCAGTTACTCAAGGGACAGGGGTAGTCAGCCCCAGCATTTT
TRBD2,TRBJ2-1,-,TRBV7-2,CASSLLGLAGDYNEQFF,TGTGCCAGCAGCTTATTAGGACTAGCGGGGGACTACAATGAGCAGTTCTTC
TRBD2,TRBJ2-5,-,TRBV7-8,CASSVGREVETQYF,TGTGCCAGCAGCGTCGGACGGGAGGTAGAGACCCAGTACTTC
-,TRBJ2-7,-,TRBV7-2,CASAHNYEQYF,TGTGCCAGCGCTCACAACTACGAGCAGTACTTC
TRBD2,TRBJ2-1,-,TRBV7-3,CASSSSGTSGNPYNEQFF,TGTGCCAGCAGCTCCTCTGGGACTAGCGGGAACCCCTACAATGAGCAGTTCTTC
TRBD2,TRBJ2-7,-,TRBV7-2,CASTASGGSYEQYF,TGTGCCAGCACCGCTAGCGGGGGATCCTACGAGCAGTACTTC
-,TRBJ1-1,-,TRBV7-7,CASSLRQDTEAFF,TGTGCTAGCAGCCTTCGACAGGACACTGAAGCTTTCTTT
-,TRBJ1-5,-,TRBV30,CAWGGTSWPQHF,TGTGCCTGGGGGGGGACCTCGTGGCCCCAGCATTTT
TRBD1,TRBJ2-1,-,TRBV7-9,CASSSAISGGEQFF,TGTGCCAGCAGCTCCGCTATTTCAGGGGGTGAGCAGTTCTTC
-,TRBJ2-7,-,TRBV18,CASSPIDRAYEQYF,TGTGCCAGCTCACCAATTGACAGAGCCTACGAGCAGTACTTC
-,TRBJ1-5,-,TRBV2,CASSVASGTGNNQPQHF,TGTGCCAGCAGTGTTGCTTCCGGTACAGGGAACAATCAGCCCCAGCATTTT
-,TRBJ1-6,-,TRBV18,CASSPGGADSPLHF,TGTGCCAGCTCACCGGGGGGGGCGGATTCACCCCTCCACTTT